Below are 29 T cell receptor beta chains sequenced from a single sample in a study of liver allograft versus peripheral blood T cells. Background on the study: Intrahepatic T cell receptor repertoires from transplanted livers were compared against repertoires in recipients' peripheral blood.

TCRdb fed the reads into MiXCR, producing one record per CDR3 protein. Altogether 15,000 to 20,000 distinct CDR3 sequences are present, under 25% being singletons, with the ten largest covering approximately 12%. The receptors here all came from a human patient who had a liver transplant. Among the T cells, some may be from the graft donor.

This clonotype was observed a handful of times. The chain employs TRBV27 and TRBJ2-7; possibly TRBD1 or TRBD2 for D (5 bases each). Germline-derived CDR1 and CDR2 are MNHEY and SMNVEV (reference sequence). CDR3 length equals 13 residues. Trimming left V 7 bases short and J 6 bases short, with 16 bases between. DNA for the CDR3: TGTGCCAGCAATCGAAGGGGCCGGGGCGAGCAGTACTTC. This encodes CASNRRGRGEQYF.

This clonotype occurred many times. This sequence joins TRBV15 and TRBJ2-7, with a possible D match to TRBD1 (6 bases). CDR1 and CDR2 (germline): LNHNV, YYDKDF (reference sequence). There are 16 residues in the CDR3. Deletions cut 3 bases from V and 3 bases from J, with 18 bases between. Here the CDR3 DNA reads TGTGCCACCAGCAGGGCGACAGGTGGGTTGGTCTACGAGCAGTACTTC. This codes for CATSRATGGLVYEQYF.

The V and J genes are TRBV5-4 and TRBJ2-5, with D perhaps being TRBD1 or TRBD2 (6 bases each). The CDR3 is 13 residues long. Germline-derived CDR1 and CDR2 are SGHNT and YYREEE (reference sequence). The V end was cut by 2 bases, the J end by 3 bases, with 8 bases between. In DNA, the CDR3 is TGTGCCAGCAGCTTCGGGGGCGAAGAGACCCAGTACTTC. Translating gives CASSFGGEETQYF.

Many counts were recorded for this clonotype. V and J are TRBV6-5 and TRBJ1-2; possible D gene TRBD1, 5 bases. The CDR3 extends over 13 amino acids. Germline CDR1 and CDR2: MNHEY and SVGAGI. Deletions cut 2 bases from V and 7 bases from J, with 11 bases between. CDR3 sequence: CASSYRVGGGYTF. As DNA, the CDR3 is TGTGCCAGCAGTTACCGCGTGGGGGGTGGCTACACCTTC.

This clonotype was counted a few times. This rearrangement joins TRBV19 to TRBJ1-5; 7 nucleotides line up with TRBD1. V shed 6 bases, J shed 5 bases, and the junction held 7 bases outside the gene matches. CDR1 and CDR2 from the germline V gene are LNHDA and SQIVND (reference sequence). The CDR3 is 14 residues long. The DNA for the CDR3 is TGTGCCAGTAGGATGACAGGGAGTTATCAGCCCCAGCATTTT. It encodes CASRMTGSYQPQHF.

For this clonotype: This may arise from a read error, as a much more abundant clone is one base away. The chain combines TRBV27 with TRBJ1-1; D remains unclear. Germline V gene data show CDR1 as MNHEY and CDR2 as SMNVEV (reference sequence). Trimming took 2 bases from V and 0 from J, leaving 7 bases between them. The length of the CDR3 is 14 residues. The DNA for the CDR3 is TGTGCCAGCAGTTTAACGGCAATGAACACTGAAGCTTTCTTT. Protein sequence: CASSLTAMNTEAFF.

This clonotype was recorded a few times. V and J are TRBV6-1 and TRBJ2-3; the D is unclear. The length of the CDR3 is 14 residues. Germline-derived CDR1 and CDR2 are MNHNS and SASEGT. The V and J ends lost 4 bases and 7 bases respectively, with 15 bases between them. Here the CDR3 DNA reads TGTGCCAGCAGTGTGGCGCAGACAAAGAATACGCAGTATTTT. Amino acid sequence: CASSVAQTKNTQYF.

This clonotype has a handful of counts. This chain connects TRBV7-9 to TRBJ1-5, with D maybe TRBD1 (5 bases). V lost 1 base and J lost 6, with 7 bases in between. Germline CDR1 SEHNR, CDR2 FQNEAQ (reference sequence). CDR3 size: 13 residues. CDR3 region: CASSLEGSQPQHF. The CDR3 region has the DNA TGTGCCAGCAGCTTAGAGGGGTCTCAGCCCCAGCATTTT.

In its sample, this clonotype is medium-sized. The chain uses TRBV7-2 and TRBJ1-5; 8 bases agree with TRBD1. The J call may be incorrect, as the DNA end agrees better with TRBJ1-6. The CDR3 length is 18 residues. Germline lookup yields CDR1 SGHTA and CDR2 FQGNSA. CDR3 sequence (DNA): TGTGCCAGCAGCTTACCCTCAGGGGGCAGGTCCTATAATTCACCCCTCCACTTT. Translation: CASSLPSGGRSYNSPLHF.

Details on this clonotype: A single base separates this from a much larger clone, so it may be a read error. This chain joins TRBV6-1 and TRBJ2-2; 7 bases align to TRBD1. This CDR3 has 14 amino acids. Germline V gives CDR1 MNHNS, CDR2 SASEGT. This CDR3 is CASSLQGYTGELLF. CDR3 bases: TGTGCCAGCAGCTTACAGGGGTACACCGGGGAGCTGCTTTTT.

This sequence joins TRBV11-3 and TRBJ2-1; the match to TRBD2 covers 10 bases. The V gene end was trimmed by 5 bases and the J gene end by 5 bases; junction bases not matched to a gene: 6. Germline assignment: CDR1 SGHNT and CDR2 YENEEA. The CDR3 is 15 residues long. The CDR3 protein is CASSRSGGGNNEQFF. The CDR3 DNA sequence: TGTGCCAGCAGCCGGAGCGGGGGGGGCAACAATGAGCAGTTCTTC.

The chain combines TRBV11-2 with TRBJ2-5; maybe TRBD1 (6 bases). Germline CDR1 SGHAT, CDR2 FQNNGV. Trimming stripped 5 bases from V and 7 bases from J, with 14 bases between. The CDR3 runs to 13 residues. The CDR3 coding sequence is TGTGCCAGCAGCCTTAGGGACAAAGGGACCCAGTACTTC. Translated: CASSLRDKGTQYF.

This clonotype turned up a few times. V usage is TRBV20-1 and J usage is TRBJ2-3; TRBD2 agrees at 10 bases. J lost 0 bases, V lost 6 bases, and 15 bases had no gene match. Germline loops: CDR1 DFQATT, CDR2 SNEGSKA (reference sequence). The CDR3 covers 18 residues. CDR3 protein: CSAQSGSGRASSTDTQYF. The DNA of the CDR3 is TGCAGTGCCCAGAGCGGGAGCGGGAGGGCCTCTAGCACAGATACGCAGTATTTT.

This clonotype has a count of ten or more. The rearrangement joins TRBV10-3 to TRBJ2-3, with D uncertain. Germline CDR1 and CDR2: ENHRY and SYGVKD. This CDR3 is 14 amino acids long. The V end was cut by 2 bases, the J end by 2 bases, with 8 bases between. The CDR3 reads CAISEVTYTDTQYF. The CDR3 region has the DNA TGTGCCATCAGTGAGGTCACATACACAGATACGCAGTATTTT.

This clonotype was recorded at least ten times. The V call is TRBV11-1, the J call TRBJ1-2; TRBD1 might be the D (5 bases). Germline V gene data show CDR1 as SGHAT and CDR2 as FQDESV (reference sequence). The CDR3 has 14 residues. The V and J ends lost 2 bases and 2 bases respectively, with 9 bases between them. CDR3 nucleotide sequence: TGTGCCAGCAGCTTAAAGGGACTGAACTATGGCTACACCTTC. Encoded protein: CASSLKGLNYGYTF.

This clonotype was observed a handful of times. The rearrangement links TRBV9 to TRBJ2-1, with D possibly being TRBD2 (7 bases). The CDR3 is made up of 15 amino acids. Germline V gives CDR1 SGDLS, CDR2 YYNGEE. The V and J ends lost 1 base and 7 bases respectively, with 15 bases between them. CDR3: CASSVMGGPRNEQFF. CDR3 coding DNA: TGTGCCAGCAGCGTAATGGGGGGGCCGCGGAATGAGCAGTTCTTC. Variable domain in full (rest from reference TRBV9 and TRBJ2-1): DSGVTQTPKHLITATGQRVTLRCSPRSGDLSVYWYQQSLDQGLQFLIQYYNGEERAKGNILERFSAQQFPDLHSELNLSSLELGDSALYFCASSVMGGPRNEQFFGPGTRLTVL.

This clonotype has just a few counts. The CDR3 loop is CASGESYGYTF. The CDR3 bases are TGTGCCAGCGGCGAGAGCTATGGCTACACCTTC. The chain links TRBV6-5 to TRBJ1-2; no reliable D call. V was clipped by 8 bases and J by 4 bases, with 8 bases between them. This CDR3 spans 11 amino acids. Germline CDR1 is MNHEY and CDR2 is SVGAGI.

Ten or more counts support this clonotype. CDR3 loop: CATSELGRSTQYF. The DNA of the CDR3 is TGTGCCACCAGTGAGTTAGGGAGATCGACCCAGTACTTC. The chain couples TRBV24-1 to TRBJ2-5, with a tentative D call TRBD2 (5 bases). Per the germline V gene, CDR1 is KGHDR and CDR2 is SFDVKD. The V end lost 4 bases, the J end lost 7 bases, and 12 bases lay between the germline ends. The CDR3 extends over 13 amino acids.

The sample holds many counts of this clonotype. V usage is TRBV10-3 and J usage is TRBJ2-5, with no clear D. The germline gives CDR1 ENHRY, CDR2 SYGVKD. The germline V and J ends were trimmed by 2 bases and 4 bases, with 17 bases remaining between them. CDR3 size: 16 residues. The CDR3 here is CAISEGNGRNGETQYF. The CDR3 DNA sequence: TGTGCCATCAGTGAGGGAAACGGCCGAAACGGAGAGACCCAGTACTTC.

This clonotype was observed at least ten times. The V call is TRBV18, the J call TRBJ2-7; D gene ambiguous. The CDR3 consists of 13 residues. Trimming left V 2 bases short and J 4 bases short, with 9 bases between. Germline-derived CDR1 and CDR2 are KGHSH and LQKENI. The CDR3 region has the DNA TGTGCCAGCTCACCAGACGACGGATACGAGCAGTACTTC. It codes for CASSPDDGYEQYF.

Ten or more counts support this clonotype. The chain carries TRBV29-1 and TRBJ2-4; no firm D call. Germline CDR1 SQVTM, CDR2 ANQGSEA. The CDR3 has 13 residues. Deletions cut 4 bases from V and 0 bases from J, with 7 bases between. The CDR3 spells CSVVWVAKNIQYF. The CDR3, as DNA: TGCAGCGTTGTTTGGGTAGCCAAAAACATTCAGTACTTC. The variable domain in full, completed from reference TRBV29-1 and TRBJ2-4, reads SAVISQKPSRDICQRGTSLTIQCQVDSQVTMMFWYRQQPGQSLTLIATANQGSEATYESGFVIDKFPISRPNLTFSTLTVSNMSPEDSSIYLCSVVWVAKNIQYFGAGTRLSVL.

This rearrangement joins TRBV15 to TRBJ2-7; possible D gene TRBD1, 6 bases. Trimming took off 3 bases at V and 1 base at J, with 10 bases between the two ends. Germline V CDR1 and CDR2: LNHNV, YYDKDF (reference sequence). There are 14 residues in the CDR3. The CDR3 protein is CATSRLRGSYEQYF. DNA of the CDR3: TGTGCCACCAGCAGGCTGAGGGGGTCCTACGAGCAGTACTTC.

This clonotype was counted only a few times. This chain joins TRBV11-2 and TRBJ1-4; unclear D gene. CDR3 length equals 13 residues. V dropped 3 bases and J dropped 3 bases, with 5 bases sitting between them. From germline, CDR1 is SGHAT and CDR2 FQNNGV. CDR3: CASSFDANEKLFF. CDR3 DNA sequence: TGTGCCAGCAGCTTCGACGCTAATGAAAAACTGTTTTTT.

CDR3 amino acids: CASSLTGTPYNEQFF. The CDR3 nucleotides are TGTGCCAGCAGCTTGACCGGGACCCCCTACAATGAGCAGTTCTTC. The J gene is TRBJ2-1, the V gene TRBV7-9; D could derive from TRBD1 or TRBD2 (5 bases each). Germline V gene sequence: CDR1 SEHNR, CDR2 FQNEAQ (reference sequence). The CDR3 is 15 residues long. The V and J ends lost 3 bases and 2 bases respectively, with 11 bases between them.

This clonotype was detected only a few times. The chain has TRBV20-1 and TRBJ2-6; D may be TRBD1 (7 bases). The germline gives CDR1 DFQATT, CDR2 SNEGSKA (reference sequence). The CDR3 loop spans 18 amino acids. Trimming stripped 3 bases from V and 4 bases from J, with 22 bases between. CDR3 DNA sequence: TGCAGTGCTAGTGAGGGGGCGCGGGGTCCTTCGGGGGCCAACGTCCTGACTTTC. Translated: CSASEGARGPSGANVLTF.

Note on this clonotype: A much larger clone is a single base away; this may be a read error. This chain uses TRBV6-6 with TRBJ2-2; possibly TRBD1 for D (6 bases). Germline CDR1 is MNHNY and CDR2 is SVGAGI (reference sequence). V was clipped by 6 bases and J by 6 bases, with 14 bases between them. The CDR3 spans 14 residues. The CDR3 is CASSSTGSPGELFF. The CDR3 DNA is TGTGCCAGCAGCTCCACAGGGTCGCCCGGGGAGCTGTTTTTT.

In its sample, this clonotype is medium-sized (0.01 to 0.1%). This sequence joins TRBV29-1 and TRBJ2-1; 7 bases match TRBD2. The CDR3 is 16 amino acids. Germline V gene lookup returns CDR1 SQVTM and CDR2 ANQGSEA. Germline trimming cut 5 bases from V and 3 bases from J; bases unmatched to any gene: 13. CDR3 protein: CSVPHIGRGNYNEQFF. The CDR3 bases are TGCAGCGTTCCCCACATCGGGCGGGGGAACTACAATGAGCAGTTCTTC.

This clonotype was observed at least ten times. The gene calls are TRBV15 and TRBJ2-1; D is perhaps TRBD2 (5 bases). The CDR3 totals 17 residues. V gave up 5 bases and J gave up 0 bases, with 17 bases separating them. In germline, CDR1 is LNHNV, CDR2 YYDKDF (reference sequence). CDR3 region: CATSGPRVGSSYNEQFF. In nucleotides, the CDR3 is TGTGCCACCAGCGGGCCAAGGGTTGGGAGCTCCTACAATGAGCAGTTCTTC.

CDR3 in amino acids: CASSPGTSGGSTDTQYF. CDR3 sequence (DNA): TGTGCCAGCAGTCCGGGGACTAGCGGGGGGAGCACAGATACGCAGTATTTT. The chain has TRBV28 and TRBJ2-3, with TRBD2 identical over 15 bases. J was trimmed by 0 bases and V by 5 bases; bases with no gene match: 3. This CDR3 has 17 residues. The germline V gene encodes CDR1 MDHEN and CDR2 SYDVKM.